This T cell receptor beta chain was recorded in a study of blood T cell repertoires in COVID-19 (dated by TCRdb to the early 2020s). For the study in its entirety: Collaborator samples came from the United States, Italy and Spain and covered acute and convalescent phases of COVID-19. Samples came from the ongoing ImmuneRACE study (first 160 participants) plus 1,254 subjects from 6 global collaborators. The material from the prospective study consisted of cDNA or gDNA derived from T cells, B-cell-depleted T cells, or PBMCs. A de-identified subject ID, COVID-19 status, age in years and sex were almost always included in the sample metadata. The repertoires were released in a freely available public database intended as a resource for research on the immune response to SARS-CoV-2. The dataset comprised deeply sampled blood TCRbeta repertoires from subjects exposed to, actively infected with, or recovered from COVID-19. Where HLA class I and class II types were available, the types were taken from metadata supplied by the sample provider, not from assay-based typing.

On this clone: Its antigen is still unknown. No base quality information exists; no much larger clone differs at one position.

Participants in the prospective study were aged roughly 18 to 100 years, lived in 20 to 25 United States geographic areas, and enrolled through a virtual design. In the prospective study, participants were assigned to cohorts based on the clinical history participants reported in a screening survey and a study questionnaire. ImmuneRACE Cohort 3 recovered participants were defined by two consecutive negative NP/OP PCR tests, healthcare professional clearance, or symptom resolution. In the prospective study, whole blood, serum and a nasopharyngeal or oropharyngeal swab were collected from each participant by mobile phlebotomists. Prospective study participants could optionally give additional blood draws and questionnaires over a roughly 2-month period. Prospective study blood samples were shipped either frozen or at room temperature before DNA extraction. The paper as a whole reports these results and caveats: The amount of clinical and demographic metadata varied by source and participant and was provided uncurated.

Sequences SEHNR (CDR1) and FQNEAQ (CDR2) are obtained from the germline V gene (reference sequence). CDR3 length: 14 amino acids, cysteine to phenylalanine. Only the CDR3 DNA is retained, 42 bases long and in frame from the first base. The germline V and J ends show losses of 5 bases and 7 bases respectively, and no gene match explains 5 bases of the junction. TCRbeta CDR3 regions were amplified from genomic DNA by means of the immunoSEQ Assay, a bias-controlled multiplex PCR. The original methods were these. The number of nucleated cells in each sample was estimated by amplification of reference gene primers within the assay. To quantify the absolute abundance of each unique TCRbeta CDR3 rearrangement, sequence reads were collapsed and filtered. For each sample, productive Simpson clonality was calculated by taking the square root of Simpson's diversity index across productive rearrangements. The clones in this table, taken by TCRdb from immuneACCESS, are in-frame only. Not every clone is retained; where verified, under half of the shortfall comes from an unresolved V gene, and the cause of the rest is unknown. The DNA was the basis for D and trimming; V, J and clone size are from that table. Present in this sample are under 450,000 clones, over 80% of which were seen just once. 5% to 6% of the sample lies in the top ten.

Sequencing was performed on PBMCs or T cells enriched from blood (not recorded which). This chain joins TRBV7-9 to TRBJ1-6; 7 junctional bases match TRBD1. This TCR came from a woman between 50 and 59 years old who had recovered from COVID-19. The nucleotide sequence reads TGTGCCAGCAGCCAGGGACAGACCAATTCACCCCTCCACTTT. It specifies CASSQGQTNSPLHF.